This T cell receptor (beta chain) appears in the sequencing data of a study of T-cell memory formation after mild COVID-19. Whole-study findings and limits: The appearance of some responding clones in pre-infection memory suggested that cross-reactive memory joined. CM and EM subsets held most contracting CD4+ clones; EMRA held CD8+ ones. Clones that got smaller from day 15 to 85 had even CD4/CD8, while clones growing later tipped toward CD4+.

The germline V gene encodes CDR1 SGHRS and CDR2 YFSETQ. This CDR3 has 14 residues. Trimming cost V 6 bases and J 2 bases, with 15 bases left between them. As regards this clonotype: Antigen specificity is unknown.

It was 5'RACE with constant-segment primers that produced the TCR alpha and TCR beta cDNA libraries, which carried sample barcodes and UMIs. Each CDR3 protein is one row after TCRdb ran MiXCR on the 5' RACE reads. Among under 450,000 distinct CDR3 sequences, over 13% were seen once, and the ten largest hold around 22%. Sequenced material: PBMCs or a T cell subset sorted from them (not recorded which). The clonotype comes from a man between 18 and 29 years old who had mild COVID-19 (a few samples of this study predate the infection). Cell type and time point are not known. The chain recombines TRBV5-1 with TRBJ2-7, with D perhaps matching TRBD2 (6 bases). The CDR3 sequence is CASTDGTYPYEQYF. DNA for the CDR3: TGCGCCAGCACGGATGGGACTTATCCCTACGAGCAGTACTTC.